The 14 T cell receptor beta chains below were found in one sample sequenced in a study of Tregs in tolerant kidney transplant recipients (dated by TCRdb to between 2018 and 2021). Library creation used the immunoSEQ multiplex PCR assay. TCRdb obtained this table from immuneACCESS and retained in-frame rearrangements with V and J assigned. These tables miss some clones; where compared with another copy, unresolved V genes account for less than half of the shortfall, and the remainder is unexplained. Present in this sample are under 95,000 clones, approximately 89% of which were seen just once. Around 0.32% of the sample is in the top ten clones. Taken with the paper, the label for time point translates to: blood sample drawn before combined kidney and bone marrow transplant. The material sequenced was Tregs from blood, taken before the transplant. The origin of the receptors is a human donor who received a combined kidney and bone marrow transplant.

The V gene is TRBV7-2, the J gene TRBJ2-5, with 9 bases aligning to TRBD2. The tail of the sequence fits TRBJ2-7 better, so the J call may be wrong. Germline assignment: CDR1 SGHTA and CDR2 FQGNSA. This CDR3 has 15 amino acids. The CDR3 is CASSFVAGVVYEQYF. For the CDR3, the DNA is TGTGCCAGCAGCTTCGTAGCGGGAGTAGTCTACGAGCAGTACTTC.

V gene TRBV19 combines with J gene TRBJ2-7, with TRBD2 matching over 8 bases. Germline values: CDR1 LNHDA, CDR2 SQIVND (reference sequence). J was trimmed by 1 base and V by 8 bases; bases with no gene match: 10. CDR3 length equals 15 residues. In DNA, the CDR3 is TGTGCCAGTTCCCCTTCAGCGGGGGCGTCCTACGAGCAGTACTTC. Translation gives CASSPSAGASYEQYF.

The V call is TRBV2, the J call TRBJ1-1, with a weak D call TRBD1 (6 bases). CDR3 length: 13 residues. Trimming removed 4 bases at V and 4 bases at J, with 10 bases between. Germline values: CDR1 SNHLY, CDR2 FYNNEI. The DNA of the CDR3 is TGTGCCAGCAGTGGAGACAGGACCACTGAAGCTTTCTTT. This gives the protein CASSGDRTTEAFF.

The rearrangement joins TRBV2 to TRBJ2-1; 11 nucleotides match TRBD2. The CDR3 spans 16 residues. CDR1 is SNHLY and CDR2 is FYNNEI in the germline V gene. CDR3 protein: CPHATRASGRSDEQFF. CDR3 DNA sequence: TGTCCCCACGCCACCCGGGCTAGCGGGAGGTCGGATGAGCAGTTCTTC.

A single count supports this clone. The chain uses TRBV5-4 and TRBJ2-7; 7 nucleotides match TRBD1. Looked up from germline, CDR1 is SGHNT and CDR2 is YYREEE (reference sequence). CDR3 size: 15 residues. J lost 4 bases, V lost 2 bases, and 9 bases had no gene match. CDR3 sequence (DNA): TGTGCCAGCAGCTTACCGGGACAGCAAAATTACGAGCAGTACTTC. Its translation is CASSLPGQQNYEQYF.

The J gene is TRBJ1-5, the V gene TRBV6-1, with no clear D. The CDR3 covers 15 residues. Germline V lookup: CDR1 MNHNS, CDR2 SASEGT. Trimming took off 10 bases at V and 0 bases at J, with 16 bases between the two ends. In DNA, the CDR3 is TGTGCCACCGTATTAGGACGGAATAGCAATCAGCCCCAGCATTTT. Amino acid sequence: CATVLGRNSNQPQHF.

The chain carries TRBV27 and TRBJ2-5; 10 bases line up with TRBD2. The V and J ends lost 6 bases and 3 bases, in that order; junction bases with no gene match: 7. The CDR3 spans 15 residues. Germline lookup yields CDR1 MNHEY and CDR2 SMNVEV (reference sequence). The CDR3 nucleotides are TGTGCCAGCAGGGGGGTTACTAGCGGGAAAGAGACCCAGTACTTC. Protein product: CASRGVTSGKETQYF.

The V and J genes are TRBV6-5 and TRBJ1-5, with D tentatively TRBD1 (6 bases). The CDR3 runs to 14 residues. Trimming took off 8 bases at V and 3 bases at J, with 14 bases between the two ends. Per germline, CDR1 MNHEY and CDR2 SVGAGI. The CDR3 DNA follows: TGTGCCAGCGGATCGGGACACCCCAATCAGCCCCAGCATTTT. Translating it yields CASGSGHPNQPQHF.

The rearrangement uses TRBV5-1 and TRBJ1-3, with 8 bases aligning to TRBD1. This CDR3 spans 15 amino acids. CDR1 and CDR2 from the germline V gene are SGHRS and YFSETQ. The J segment lost 3 bases and the V segment lost 3 bases, leaving 5 bases of the junction unmatched. For the CDR3, the DNA is TGCGCCAGCAGCTACGGACAGGGAGGTGGAAACACCATATATTTT. It is translated as CASSYGQGGGNTIYF. The variable domain in full, completed from reference TRBV5-1 and TRBJ1-3, reads KAGVTQTPRYLIKTRGQQVTLSCSPISGHRSVSWYQQTPGQGLQFLFEYFSETQRNKGNFPGRFSGRQFSNSRSEMNVSTLELGDSALYLCASSYGQGGGNTIYFGEGSWLTVV.

The table lists this clone with a count of one. The chain uses TRBV19 and TRBJ1-1, with D tentatively TRBD1 (6 bases). CDR1 LNHDA and CDR2 SQIVND come from the germline V gene (reference sequence). CDR3 length equals 21 residues. Deletions cut 7 bases from V and 0 bases from J, with 33 bases between. The CDR3 region is CASKGRASRPTNRDLNTEAFF. In DNA form, the CDR3 reads TGTGCCAGTAAAGGCCGGGCTTCTCGACCGACGAACAGGGATTTGAACACTGAAGCTTTCTTT.

The gene calls are TRBV5-1 and TRBJ2-3; D gene uncertain. The CDR3 loop spans 11 amino acids. In germline, CDR1 is SGHRS, CDR2 YFSETQ. Trimming stripped 5 bases from V and 6 bases from J, with 7 bases between. CDR3 sequence: CASSLGDTQYF. CDR3 DNA sequence: TGCGCCAGCAGTCTGGGGGATACGCAGTATTTT.

The chain couples TRBV5-6 to TRBJ1-6, with 7 bases fitting TRBD1. Germline V CDR1 and CDR2: SGHDT, YYEEEE. The junction had 4 bases not matched to a gene; V was cut back by 0 bases and J by 7 bases. CDR3 size: 15 residues. This chain's CDR3 is CASSLVQQGNSPLHF. CDR3 in DNA: TGTGCCAGCAGCTTGGTTCAACAGGGGAATTCACCCCTCCACTTT.

This clone was counted between two and nine times. The rearrangement uses TRBV9 and TRBJ2-1; 12 bases are a match to TRBD2. The ends lost 0 bases at V and 14 bases at J; junction bases unmatched: 9. The length of the CDR3 is 15 residues. Germline values: CDR1 SGDLS, CDR2 YYNGEE. The CDR3 nucleotides are TGTGCCAGCAGCGTAGACCCACAACTAGCGGGGGGTGAGTTCTTC. This gives the protein CASSVDPQLAGGEFF. Based on the CDR3 plus reference TRBV9 and TRBJ2-1, the full variable domain is DSGVTQTPKHLITATGQRVTLRCSPRSGDLSVYWYQQSLDQGLQFLIQYYNGEERAKGNILERFSAQQFPDLHSELNLSSLELGDSALYFCASSVDPQLAGGEFFGPGTRLTVL.

CDR3 in DNA: TGCGCCAGCAGCCCGAGGACACAACTGAACACTGAAGCTTTCTTT. This translates into CASSPRTQLNTEAFF. V is TRBV5-1 and J is TRBJ1-1, with a tentative D call TRBD1 (5 bases). This CDR3 comprises 15 residues. V lost 4 bases, J lost 0 bases, and 13 bases lay in between. The germline V gene has CDR1 SGHRS and CDR2 YFSETQ.